This T cell receptor (beta chain) appears in the sequencing data of a study of T cell responses to AZD1222 COVID-19 vaccine. Overall study results and limits: Clonal diversity was possibly underestimated, and the donors were mostly white British, with more females.

CDR3 length equals 16 residues. Germline values: CDR1 SGHRS, CDR2 YFSETQ. Trimming removed 6 bases from V and 5 bases from J; junction bases left unmatched: 17. Turning to this clone: Its antigen is unknown.

Clones were sequenced by immunoSEQ multiplex PCR, and TCRdb holds only the in-frame ones, with some missing. In the table there are 160,000 or so clones, 90% to 95% of which are singletons. V and J are TRBV5-1 and TRBJ2-7, with 7 bases aligning to TRBD2. The sample consisted of peripheral blood, taken on day 0 of AZD1222 vaccination. The receptor's source is an adult in good health. Written as DNA, the CDR3 is TGCGCCAGCACCCCAAGCCCTCTAGCGGTGATCCACGAGCAGTACTTC. This sequence encodes CASTPSPLAVIHEQYF.